One and the same sample provided the 9 T cell receptor beta chains below, sequenced in a study of identical twins. Each CDR3 protein is one row after TCRdb ran MiXCR on the 5' RACE reads. The sample has 350,000 to 600,000 distinct CDR3 sequences, approximately 15% seen once; the top ten hold over 0.5%. These same data were also listed under a study on yellow fever vaccine responses in identical twins.

The sequenced sample was CD4+ T cells sorted from blood. These receptor sequences come from a woman younger than 30 in good health.

The rearrangement uses TRBV18 and TRBJ2-7, with D perhaps matching TRBD1 or TRBD2 (7 bases each). The germline gives CDR1 KGHSH, CDR2 LQKENI. Trimming left V 0 bases short and J 1 base short, with 13 bases between. The CDR3 length is 16 residues. The DNA of the CDR3 is TGTGCCAGCTCACCACCGGGACAGCGGGGATCCTACGAGCAGTACTTC. Residues: CASSPPGQRGSYEQYF.

This clonotype was counted only a few times. This chain connects TRBV24-1 to TRBJ2-2, with D tentatively TRBD2 (6 bases). V lost 1 base to trimming and J lost 4 bases, with 9 bases between them. Looked up from germline, CDR1 is KGHDR and CDR2 is SFDVKD. This CDR3 spans 15 amino acids. The CDR3 sequence is CATSDLSGSTGELFF. In DNA form, the CDR3 reads TGTGCCACCAGTGATTTATCCGGGAGCACCGGGGAGCTGTTTTTT.

This clonotype was observed at least ten times. This chain links TRBV12-3 or TRBV12-4 with TRBJ1-2, with D possibly matching TRBD1 (5 bases). This CDR3 spans 15 amino acids. Deletions cut 5 bases from V and 0 bases from J, with 13 bases between. CDR3 in DNA: TGTGCCAGCAGTGCTTCAGGGCGGGCTAACTATGGCTACACCTTC. It is translated as CASSASGRANYGYTF.

Ten or more counts support this clonotype. The gene calls are TRBV20-1 and TRBJ2-5; D call uncertain. The germline CDR1 and CDR2 sequences are DFQATT and SNEGSKA (reference sequence). V was trimmed by 5 bases and J by 1 base, leaving 8 bases between them. The CDR3 contains 12 residues. CDR3 sequence reads: CSAHTVQETQYF. CDR3 sequence (DNA): TGCAGTGCTCATACAGTCCAAGAGACCCAGTACTTC.

This clonotype was counted at least ten times. The rearrangement joins TRBV5-1 to TRBJ2-1; the match to TRBD1 covers 12 bases. The V and J ends lost 0 bases and 6 bases, in that order; junction bases with no gene match: 1. CDR3 length equals 15 residues. Germline V gene data show CDR1 as SGHRS and CDR2 as YFSETQ. The CDR3 spells CASSLVGQGANEQFF. In DNA form, the CDR3 reads TGCGCCAGCAGCTTGGTGGGACAGGGGGCCAATGAGCAGTTCTTC. The complete variable domain, with remaining parts taken from reference TRBV5-1 and TRBJ2-1, reads KAGVTQTPRYLIKTRGQQVTLSCSPISGHRSVSWYQQTPGQGLQFLFEYFSETQRNKGNFPGRFSGRQFSNSRSEMNVSTLELGDSALYLCASSLVGQGANEQFFGPGTRLTVL.

The rearrangement joins TRBV5-1 to TRBJ2-5; 7 nucleotides agree with TRBD1. The germline V gene has CDR1 SGHRS and CDR2 YFSETQ. The CDR3 is made up of 16 amino acids. The J segment lost 2 bases and the V segment lost 5 bases, leaving 12 bases of the junction unmatched. The DNA for the CDR3 is TGCGCCAGCAGGCAAAATACAGGGGAATTACAAGAGACCCAGTACTTC. Amino acids: CASRQNTGELQETQYF.

The V call is TRBV10-3, the J call TRBJ2-2; a possible D gene is TRBD1 (6 bases). This CDR3 comprises 16 residues. Germline V gene data show CDR1 as ENHRY and CDR2 as SYGVKD. Between the trimmed V and J ends, which lost 6 bases and 1 base, there was a span of 15 bases. In DNA form, the CDR3 reads TGTGCCATCAGGCCAGGTGGACAGAAGAACACCGGGGAGCTGTTTTTT. It encodes CAIRPGGQKNTGELFF.

This chain uses TRBV28 with TRBJ2-2; no definite D call. Germline CDR1 reads MDHEN; CDR2 reads SYDVKM. Trimming stripped 7 bases from V and 4 bases from J, with 16 bases between. The CDR3 is 15 amino acids. This CDR3 is CASTPAESGTGELFF. DNA of the CDR3: TGTGCCAGCACCCCTGCGGAATCAGGCACCGGGGAGCTGTTTTTT.

In this sample, this clonotype turned up many times. The chain is built from TRBV5-1 and TRBJ1-2; 7 bases align to TRBD1. The CDR3 consists of 13 residues. V gave up 4 bases and J gave up 7 bases; unmatched junction bases: 7. Germline V gene lookup returns CDR1 SGHRS and CDR2 YFSETQ. The CDR3 sequence: CASSPTTGAGYTF. In nucleotides, the CDR3 is TGCGCCAGCAGCCCAACCACAGGGGCTGGCTACACCTTC.